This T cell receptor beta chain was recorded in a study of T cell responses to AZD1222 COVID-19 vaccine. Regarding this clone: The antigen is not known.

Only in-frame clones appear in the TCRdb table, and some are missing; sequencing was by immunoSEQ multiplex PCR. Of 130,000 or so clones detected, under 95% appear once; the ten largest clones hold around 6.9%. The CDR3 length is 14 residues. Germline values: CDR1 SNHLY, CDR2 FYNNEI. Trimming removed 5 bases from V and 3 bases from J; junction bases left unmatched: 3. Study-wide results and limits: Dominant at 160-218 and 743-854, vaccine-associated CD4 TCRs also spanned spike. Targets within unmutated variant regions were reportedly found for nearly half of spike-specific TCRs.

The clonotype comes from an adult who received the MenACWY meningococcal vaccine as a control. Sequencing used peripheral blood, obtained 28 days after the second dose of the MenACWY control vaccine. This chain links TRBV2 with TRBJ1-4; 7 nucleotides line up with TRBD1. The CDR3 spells CASSRGQPNEKLFF. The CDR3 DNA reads TGTGCCAGCAGTCGGGGACAGCCTAATGAAAAACTGTTTTTT.